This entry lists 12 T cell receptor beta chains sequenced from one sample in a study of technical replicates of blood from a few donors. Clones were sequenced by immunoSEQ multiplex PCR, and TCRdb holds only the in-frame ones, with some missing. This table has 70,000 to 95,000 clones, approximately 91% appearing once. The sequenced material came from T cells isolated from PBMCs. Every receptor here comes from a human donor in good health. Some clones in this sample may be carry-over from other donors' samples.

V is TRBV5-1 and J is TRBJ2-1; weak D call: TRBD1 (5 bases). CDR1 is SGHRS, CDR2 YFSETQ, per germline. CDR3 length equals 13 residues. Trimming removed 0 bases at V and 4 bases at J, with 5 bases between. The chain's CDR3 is CASSLGQYNEQFF. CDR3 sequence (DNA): TGCGCCAGCAGCTTGGGACAGTACAATGAGCAGTTCTTC.

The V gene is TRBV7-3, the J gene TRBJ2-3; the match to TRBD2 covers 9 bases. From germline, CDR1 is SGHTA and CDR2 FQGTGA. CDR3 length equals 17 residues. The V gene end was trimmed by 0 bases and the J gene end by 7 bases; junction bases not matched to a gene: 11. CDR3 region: CASSLTPIAGAMYTQYF. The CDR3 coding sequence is TGTGCCAGCAGCTTAACTCCAATAGCGGGAGCTATGTATACGCAGTATTTT.

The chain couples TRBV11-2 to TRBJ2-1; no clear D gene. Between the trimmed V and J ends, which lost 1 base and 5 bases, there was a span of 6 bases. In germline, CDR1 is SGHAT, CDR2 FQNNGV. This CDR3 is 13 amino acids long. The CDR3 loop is CASSLGAHNEQFF. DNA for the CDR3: TGTGCCAGCAGCTTAGGAGCCCACAATGAGCAGTTCTTC. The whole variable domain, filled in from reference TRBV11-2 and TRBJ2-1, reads EAGVAQSPRYKIIEKRQSVAFWCNPISGHATLYWYQQILGQGPKLLIQFQNNGVVDDSQLPKDRFSAERLKGVDSTLKIQPAKLEDSAVYLCASSLGAHNEQFFGPGTRLTVL.

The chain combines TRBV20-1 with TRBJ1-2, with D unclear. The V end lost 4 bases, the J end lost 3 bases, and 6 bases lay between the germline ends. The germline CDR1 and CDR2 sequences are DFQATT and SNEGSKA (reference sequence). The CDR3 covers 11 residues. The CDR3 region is CSATLDYGYTF. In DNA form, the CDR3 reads TGCAGTGCTACCCTTGACTATGGCTACACCTTC.

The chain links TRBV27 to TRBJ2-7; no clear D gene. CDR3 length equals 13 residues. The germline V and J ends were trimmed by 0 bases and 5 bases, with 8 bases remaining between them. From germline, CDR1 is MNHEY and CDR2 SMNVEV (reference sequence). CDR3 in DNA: TGTGCCAGCAGTTTATCCAATTTTCACGAGCAGTACTTC. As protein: CASSLSNFHEQYF.

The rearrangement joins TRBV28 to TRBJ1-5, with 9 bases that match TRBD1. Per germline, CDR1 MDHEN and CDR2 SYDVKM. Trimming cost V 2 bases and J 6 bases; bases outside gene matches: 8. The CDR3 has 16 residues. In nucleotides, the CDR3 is TGTGCCAGCAGTTTAGGGGACAGGGATCTTCTTCAGCCCCAGCATTTT. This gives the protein CASSLGDRDLLQPQHF.

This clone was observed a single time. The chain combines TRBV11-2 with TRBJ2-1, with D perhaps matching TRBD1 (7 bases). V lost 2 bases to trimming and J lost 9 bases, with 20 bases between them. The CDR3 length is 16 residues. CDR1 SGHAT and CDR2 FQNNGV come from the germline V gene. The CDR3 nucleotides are TGTGCCAGCAGCTTATATGACCCCTCGCAGGGGGGTGAGCAGTTCTTC. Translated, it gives CASSLYDPSQGGEQFF. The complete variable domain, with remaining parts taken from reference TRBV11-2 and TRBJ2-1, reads EAGVAQSPRYKIIEKRQSVAFWCNPISGHATLYWYQQILGQGPKLLIQFQNNGVVDDSQLPKDRFSAERLKGVDSTLKIQPAKLEDSAVYLCASSLYDPSQGGEQFFGPGTRLTVL.

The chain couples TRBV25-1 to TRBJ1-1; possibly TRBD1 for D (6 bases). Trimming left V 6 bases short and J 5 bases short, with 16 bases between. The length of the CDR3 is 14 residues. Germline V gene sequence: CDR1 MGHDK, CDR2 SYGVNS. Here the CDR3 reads CASRISGGRTEAFF. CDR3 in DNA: TGTGCCAGCAGAATAAGTGGGGGCAGGACTGAAGCTTTCTTT.

Here the CDR3 reads CASSFSGAYNEQFF. CDR3 nucleotide sequence: TGTGCCAGCAGCTTCAGCGGGGCCTACAATGAGCAGTTCTTC. The V and J genes are TRBV11-1 and TRBJ2-1; 7 bases match TRBD2. The J segment lost 2 bases and the V segment lost 3 bases, leaving 1 base of the junction unmatched. The germline CDR1 and CDR2 sequences are SGHAT and FQDESV (reference sequence). The CDR3 totals 14 residues. Full variable domain (outside the CDR3, taken from reference TRBV11-1 and TRBJ2-1): EAEVAQSPRYKITEKSQAVAFWCDPISGHATLYWYRQILGQGPELLVQFQDESVVDDSQLPKDRFSAERLKGVDSTLKIQPAELGDSAMYLCASSFSGAYNEQFFGPGTRLTVL.

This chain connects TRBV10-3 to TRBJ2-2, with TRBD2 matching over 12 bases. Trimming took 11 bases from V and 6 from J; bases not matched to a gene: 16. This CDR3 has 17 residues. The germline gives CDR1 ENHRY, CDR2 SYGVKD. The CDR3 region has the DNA TGTGCCGAATCCGGGACTAGCGGGTCCCCATGGTCCGGGGAGCTGTTTTTT. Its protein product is CAESGTSGSPWSGELFF.

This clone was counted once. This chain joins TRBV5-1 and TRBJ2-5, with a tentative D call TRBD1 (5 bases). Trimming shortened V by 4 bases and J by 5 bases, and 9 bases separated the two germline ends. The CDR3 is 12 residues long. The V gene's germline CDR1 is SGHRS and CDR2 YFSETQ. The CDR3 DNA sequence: TGCGCCAGCAGCCAGGGTGGGGAGACCCAGTACTTC. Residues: CASSQGGETQYF.

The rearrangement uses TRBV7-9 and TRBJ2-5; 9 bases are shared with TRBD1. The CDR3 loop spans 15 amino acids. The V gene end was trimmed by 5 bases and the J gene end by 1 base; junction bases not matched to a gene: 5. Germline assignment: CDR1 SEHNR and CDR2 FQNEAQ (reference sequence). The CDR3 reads CASSLGTGPQETQYF. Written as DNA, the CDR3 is TGTGCCAGCAGCCTGGGGACAGGGCCCCAAGAGACCCAGTACTTC.